Listed here are 21 T cell receptor beta chains from one sample, sequenced in a study of chemoradiotherapy in HPV16-positive cancers. TCRdb's table, derived via immunoSEQ multiplex PCR, lists solely in-frame clones and lacks some. This sample carries around 15,000 clones, approximately 75% of them seen once, and the ten largest clones take over 9.5%. This material was collected from a patient who underwent chemoradiotherapy. These receptors were obtained from a human donor with HPV-associated anogenital cancer.

This sequence joins TRBV28 and TRBJ2-7; D possibly corresponds to TRBD2 (6 bases). Trimming pared 5 bases from V and 5 bases from J, leaving 25 bases between. The CDR3 sequence is 17 residues long. Germline CDR1 reads MDHEN; CDR2 reads SYDVKM. CDR3 bases: TGTGCCAGCAGTACCCCCGCGGCGGGATTACGTTTCGACGAGCAGTACTTC. The encoded protein is CASSTPAAGLRFDEQYF.

This clone has only one observation. The rearrangement uses TRBV15 and TRBJ2-1, with D uncertain. This CDR3 contains 11 residues. Trimming removed 3 bases at V and 4 bases at J, with 1 base between. Per germline, CDR1 LNHNV and CDR2 YYDKDF (reference sequence). The CDR3 DNA reads as TGTGCCACCAGCAGTTACAATGAGCAGTTCTTC. This gives the protein CATSSYNEQFF.

The chain links TRBV7-2 to TRBJ2-5; tentative D call: TRBD2 (5 bases). Germline CDR1 reads SGHTA; CDR2 reads FQGNSA. V lost 3 bases and J 3 bases, leaving 8 bases between the germline ends. The CDR3 loop spans 13 amino acids. The CDR3 loop is CASSLRAEETQYF. The CDR3 nucleotides are TGTGCCAGCAGCTTGCGGGCGGAAGAGACCCAGTACTTC.

This chain connects TRBV5-1 to TRBJ1-4, with a weak D call TRBD1 (6 bases). Germline V CDR1 and CDR2: SGHRS, YFSETQ. This CDR3 comprises 15 residues. V was shortened by 3 bases and J by 5 bases, with 14 bases between the two germline ends. Here the CDR3 reads CASSSIGGGNEKLFF. The CDR3 bases are TGCGCCAGCAGCTCTATCGGGGGCGGGAATGAAAAACTGTTTTTT.

The chain joins TRBV4-1 to TRBJ1-1; D possibly corresponds to TRBD1 (6 bases). The CDR3 loop spans 13 amino acids. Germline V gene lookup returns CDR1 MGHRA and CDR2 YSYEKL. The ends were cut back, 4 bases at V and 4 bases at J, with 10 bases in the middle. In DNA, the CDR3 is TGCGCCAGCAGCCTTACAGGGTCCACTGAAGCTTTCTTT. Its protein is CASSLTGSTEAFF.

The chain combines TRBV6-6 with TRBJ1-2; D unclear. CDR1 and CDR2 from the germline V gene are MNHNY and SVGAGI (reference sequence). This CDR3 is 16 amino acids long. Trimming cost V 4 bases and J 2 bases, with 17 bases left between them. CDR3 residues: CASSLKGLMPNYGYTF. The CDR3 DNA follows: TGTGCCAGCAGTTTAAAAGGCCTCATGCCCAACTATGGCTACACCTTC.

The chain combines TRBV2 with TRBJ1-1, with TRBD1 identical over 7 bases. Unmatched junction bases numbered 7, after V lost 8 bases and J lost 4 bases. This CDR3 has 13 residues. Looked up from germline, CDR1 is SNHLY and CDR2 is FYNNEI. The CDR3 nucleotides read TGTGCCAGCGGGGGCAGGGGGGTCACTGAAGCTTTCTTT. Protein sequence: CASGGRGVTEAFF.

CDR3 residues: CASSLQFQASGANVLTF. For the CDR3, the DNA is TGTGCCAGCAGTTTACAGTTTCAAGCCTCTGGGGCCAACGTCCTGACTTTC. The V and J genes are TRBV27 and TRBJ2-6, with D unclear. The CDR3 totals 17 residues. The V gene's germline CDR1 is MNHEY and CDR2 SMNVEV (reference sequence). V was clipped by 2 bases and J by 0 bases, with 11 bases between them.

This clone has just one count. The chain recombines TRBV4-2 with TRBJ2-7; D uncertain. Trimming took 0 bases from V and 4 from J, leaving 13 bases between them. The germline CDR1 and CDR2 sequences are LGHNA and YNFKEQ. CDR3 length: 15 residues. The CDR3, as DNA: TGTGCCAGCAGCCAAGATCGTTCCAGTCTTTACGAGCAGTACTTC. Translating it yields CASSQDRSSLYEQYF.

This chain connects TRBV4-3 to TRBJ1-3; D gene unclear. Deletions cut 0 bases from V and 3 bases from J, with 15 bases between. The CDR3 consists of 17 residues. From germline, CDR1 is LGHNA and CDR2 YSLEER. In DNA form, the CDR3 reads TGCGCCAGCAGCCAAGATCATTCACCAGGCTTTGGAAACACCATATATTTT. It yields the protein CASSQDHSPGFGNTIYF.

The rearrangement links TRBV5-1 to TRBJ2-7; 10 bases fit TRBD1. After removal of 5 bases from V and 3 bases from J, the junction contained 5 bases not matched to a gene. Germline V gene sequence: CDR1 SGHRS, CDR2 YFSETQ. This CDR3 spans 14 amino acids. The CDR3 region is CASSLWTGGYEQYF. The CDR3 DNA follows: TGCGCCAGCAGTTTATGGACAGGGGGCTACGAGCAGTACTTC.

The rearrangement uses TRBV7-2 and TRBJ2-7; 9 bases are a match to TRBD2. Germline-derived CDR1 and CDR2 are SGHTA and FQGNSA. Losses at the gene ends were 1 base for V and 4 bases for J; bases not matched to a gene: 8. The CDR3 loop spans 16 amino acids. DNA for the CDR3: TGTGCCAGCAGCTTAGGGCTAGCGGGGCCCGGGTACGAGCAGTACTTC. This gives the protein CASSLGLAGPGYEQYF.

The sample holds one count of this clone. This chain links TRBV5-6 with TRBJ2-7; TRBD1 agrees at 10 bases. This CDR3 has 16 residues. Germline V gives CDR1 SGHDT, CDR2 YYEEEE. V trimming: 4 bases; J trimming: 1 base; junction bases outside the gene matches: 8. The CDR3 bases are TGTGCCAGCAGCCCGGGGACAGGGGTTGTATCCTACGAGCAGTACTTC. Protein sequence: CASSPGTGVVSYEQYF. The variable domain in full, completed from reference TRBV5-6 and TRBJ2-7, reads DAGVTQSPTHLIKTRGQQVTLRCSPKSGHDTVSWYQQALGQGPQFIFQYYEEEERQRGNFPDRFSGHQFPNYSSELNVNALLLGDSALYLCASSPGTGVVSYEQYFGPGTRLTVT.

The genes are TRBV27 and TRBJ2-1, with D perhaps matching TRBD1 or TRBD2 (5 bases each). V was pared by 5 bases and J by 3 bases, with 8 bases between. The CDR3 loop spans 13 amino acids. The germline CDR1 and CDR2 sequences are MNHEY and SMNVEV (reference sequence). CDR3 DNA sequence: TGTGCCAGCAGTCCGGGGCTCTACAATGAGCAGTTCTTC. The encoded protein is CASSPGLYNEQFF.

A few counts support this clone. The chain recombines TRBV2 with TRBJ1-5; possible D gene TRBD1, 5 bases. There are 12 residues in the CDR3. V was pared by 6 bases and J by 8 bases, with 11 bases between. Germline V gene data show CDR1 as SNHLY and CDR2 as FYNNEI. The CDR3 region is CASRDGGEPQHF. As DNA, the CDR3 is TGTGCCAGCAGAGACGGGGGGGAGCCCCAGCATTTT.

The chain couples TRBV5-4 to TRBJ1-2, with 9 bases that match TRBD1. The V gene end was trimmed by 2 bases and the J gene end by 5 bases; junction bases not matched to a gene: 7. Germline V lookup: CDR1 SGHNT, CDR2 YYREEE (reference sequence). The CDR3 has 15 amino acids. CDR3 nucleotide sequence: TGTGCCAGCAGCTTACCGGGACAGGGAATATATGGCTACACCTTC. Protein product: CASSLPGQGIYGYTF.

The chain joins TRBV27 to TRBJ1-5; D may be TRBD1 (6 bases). This CDR3 comprises 16 residues. V shed 9 bases and J shed 2 bases, with 20 bases lying between them. From germline, CDR1 is MNHEY and CDR2 SMNVEV (reference sequence). Written as DNA, the CDR3 is TGTGCCAGTCGATCTTTTACCGAGGGGGGCAATCAGCCCCAGCATTTT. Translating gives CASRSFTEGGNQPQHF.

The J gene is TRBJ1-2, the V gene TRBV19; a weak D match, TRBD1 (5 bases). Germline assignment: CDR1 LNHDA and CDR2 SQIVND (reference sequence). Trimming removed 4 bases from V and 4 bases from J, with 10 bases in between. The CDR3 length is 13 residues. The CDR3 DNA is TGTGCCAGTAGTACCGACAGCCTCTATGGCTACACCTTC. Protein: CASSTDSLYGYTF.

The chain combines TRBV10-1 with TRBJ2-2; the D is unclear. Trimming took off 10 bases at V and 1 base at J, with 7 bases between the two ends. The CDR3 is 12 residues long. CDR1 and CDR2 (germline): WNHNN, SYGVQD (reference sequence). The CDR3 region is CANYMNTGELFF. The CDR3 DNA is TGCGCCAACTACATGAACACCGGGGAGCTGTTTTTT.

In DNA, the CDR3 is TGTGCCAGCAGCCAACAGGGGATGAGCAATCAGCCCCAGCATTTT. It encodes CASSQQGMSNQPQHF. The J gene is TRBJ1-5, the V gene TRBV6-1, with 7 bases fitting TRBD1. CDR1 MNHNS and CDR2 SASEGT come from the germline V gene. V was clipped by 6 bases and J by 1 base; unmatched bases: 6. This CDR3 is built from 15 residues.

This chain joins TRBV6-6 and TRBJ2-5, with 9 bases aligning to TRBD2. Unmatched junction bases numbered 8, after V lost 6 bases and J lost 0 bases. The germline V gene encodes CDR1 MNHNY and CDR2 SVGAGI (reference sequence). The CDR3 runs to 16 residues. The CDR3: CASSDRLAGNQETQYF. CDR3 sequence (DNA): TGTGCCAGCAGCGACCGGCTAGCGGGAAACCAAGAGACCCAGTACTTC.